Given below is one T cell receptor (beta chain) in context. Its antigen is undetermined. Profiled with immunoSEQ multiplex PCR; TCRdb holds only in-frame clones, not every one. The sample consists of 90,000 to 130,000 clones, approximately 83% of them appearing once. The data stem from a study of T cell responses to AZD1222 COVID-19 vaccine. The ends lost 6 bases at V and 4 bases at J; junction bases unmatched: 6. CDR1 ENHRY and CDR2 SYGVKD come from the germline V gene. The CDR3 is 14 amino acids. Whole-study results and caveats: Recipients of two AZD1222 doses showed rising Spike-specific TCR breadth and depth. Baseline testing showed seropositivity in only five or six AZD1222 recipients.

V usage is TRBV10-3 and J usage is TRBJ2-3; TRBD1 matches 8 bases. The sequenced sample was peripheral blood, obtained on day 0 of AZD1222 vaccination. This receptor was taken from an adult in good health. CDR3 DNA sequence: TGTGCCATCAGGGCAGGGGGCAATTCAGATACGCAGTATTTT. Its protein is CAIRAGGNSDTQYF.